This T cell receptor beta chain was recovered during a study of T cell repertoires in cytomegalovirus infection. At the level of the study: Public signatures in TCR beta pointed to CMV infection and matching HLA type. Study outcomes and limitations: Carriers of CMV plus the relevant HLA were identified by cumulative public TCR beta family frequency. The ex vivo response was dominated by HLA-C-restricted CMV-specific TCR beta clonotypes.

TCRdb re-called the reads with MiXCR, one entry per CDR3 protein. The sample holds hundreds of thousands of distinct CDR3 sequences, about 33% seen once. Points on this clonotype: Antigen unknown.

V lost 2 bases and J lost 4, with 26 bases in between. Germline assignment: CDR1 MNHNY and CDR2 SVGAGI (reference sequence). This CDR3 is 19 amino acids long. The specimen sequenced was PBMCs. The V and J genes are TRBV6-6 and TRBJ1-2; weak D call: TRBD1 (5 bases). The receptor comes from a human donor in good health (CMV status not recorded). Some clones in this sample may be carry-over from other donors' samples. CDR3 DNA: TGTGCCAGCAGTTACACTCAAACCCATTCCGGGGCTCGGTCCTATGGCTACACCTTC. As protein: CASSYTQTHSGARSYGYTF.